This T cell receptor (beta chain) was retrieved from a study of blood T cell repertoires in COVID-19. Study-wide background: The cDNA or gDNA used as material had been derived from T cells, B-cell-depleted T cells, or PBMCs.

The CDR3 contains 14 residues. Germline V gene data show CDR1 as SEHNR and CDR2 as FQNEAQ (reference sequence). V lost 6 bases to trimming and J lost 4 bases, with 15 bases between them. Authors' processing steps: Reference gene primer amplification gave estimated nucleated cell counts. Here immunoSEQ multiplex PCR was the method, and the copy in TCRdb shows in-frame clones only, minus some. V, J and clone size derive from that table, while D and trimming were established from the DNA sequence. The data contain about 100,000 clones, 90% of them singletons. Sequencing used peripheral blood. J is TRBJ1-2 and V is TRBV7-9, with D maybe TRBD1 (6 bases). The clonotype comes from a human donor with active COVID-19. The donor label of this sample is uncertain. CDR3: CASSRTTGSYGYTF. The CDR3 DNA sequence: TGTGCCAGCAGTAGGACGACAGGTTCCTATGGCTACACCTTC.